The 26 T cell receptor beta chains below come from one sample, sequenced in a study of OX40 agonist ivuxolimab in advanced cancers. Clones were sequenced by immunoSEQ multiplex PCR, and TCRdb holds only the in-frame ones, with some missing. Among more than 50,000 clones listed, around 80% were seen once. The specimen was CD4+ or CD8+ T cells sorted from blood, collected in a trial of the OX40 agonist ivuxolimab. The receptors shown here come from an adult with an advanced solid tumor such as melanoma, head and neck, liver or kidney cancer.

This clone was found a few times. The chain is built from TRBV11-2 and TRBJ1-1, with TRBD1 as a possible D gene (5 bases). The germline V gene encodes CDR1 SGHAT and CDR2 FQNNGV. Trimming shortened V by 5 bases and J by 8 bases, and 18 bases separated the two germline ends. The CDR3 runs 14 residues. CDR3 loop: CASSPTDKVTEAFF. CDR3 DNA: TGTGCCAGCAGCCCGACGGACAAGGTTACCGAAGCTTTCTTT.

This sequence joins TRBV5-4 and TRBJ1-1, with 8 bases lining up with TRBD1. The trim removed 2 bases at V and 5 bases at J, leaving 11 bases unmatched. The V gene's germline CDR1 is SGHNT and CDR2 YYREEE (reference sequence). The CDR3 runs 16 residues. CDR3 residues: CASSFRQGRFSTEAFF. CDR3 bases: TGTGCCAGCAGCTTTAGACAGGGGCGATTCAGTACTGAAGCTTTCTTT.

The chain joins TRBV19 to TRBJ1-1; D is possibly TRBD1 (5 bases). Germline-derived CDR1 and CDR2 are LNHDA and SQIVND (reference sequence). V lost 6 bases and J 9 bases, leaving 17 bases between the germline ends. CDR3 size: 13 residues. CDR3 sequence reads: CASSTRDPEKAFF. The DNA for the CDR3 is TGTGCCAGTAGCACCCGGGACCCGGAGAAAGCTTTCTTT.

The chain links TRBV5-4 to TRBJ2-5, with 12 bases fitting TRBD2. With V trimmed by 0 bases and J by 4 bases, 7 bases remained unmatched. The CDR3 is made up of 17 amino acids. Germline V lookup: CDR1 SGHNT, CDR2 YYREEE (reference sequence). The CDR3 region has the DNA TGTGCCAGCAGCTTGGGGGCTAGCGGGGGGGCGCGAGAGACCCAGTACTTC. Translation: CASSLGASGGARETQYF.

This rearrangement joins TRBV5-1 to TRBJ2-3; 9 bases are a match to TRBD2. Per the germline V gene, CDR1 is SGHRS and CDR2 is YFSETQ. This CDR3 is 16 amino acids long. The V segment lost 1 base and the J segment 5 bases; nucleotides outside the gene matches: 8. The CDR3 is CASSLFVSGGVDTQYF. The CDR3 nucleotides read TGCGCCAGCAGCTTGTTTGTTAGCGGGGGAGTAGATACGCAGTATTTT.

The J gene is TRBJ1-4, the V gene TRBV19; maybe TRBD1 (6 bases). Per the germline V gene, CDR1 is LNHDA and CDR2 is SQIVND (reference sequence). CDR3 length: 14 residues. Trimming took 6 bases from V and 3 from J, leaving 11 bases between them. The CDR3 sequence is CASRPQGANEKLFF. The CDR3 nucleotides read TGTGCCAGTAGGCCACAGGGTGCTAATGAAAAACTGTTTTTT.

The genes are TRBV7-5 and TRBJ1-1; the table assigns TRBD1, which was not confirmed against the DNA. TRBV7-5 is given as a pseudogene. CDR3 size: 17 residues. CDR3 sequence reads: CARSTRGRDGVNTEAFF. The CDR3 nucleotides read TGTGCCAGAAGTACAAGGGGGCGCGACGGGGTGAACACTGAAGCTTTCTTT.

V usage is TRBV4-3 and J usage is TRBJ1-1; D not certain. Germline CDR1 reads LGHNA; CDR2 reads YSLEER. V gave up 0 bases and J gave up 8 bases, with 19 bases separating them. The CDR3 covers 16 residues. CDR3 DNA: TGCGCCAGCAGCCAAGACCTATTGGCTCGGCCCGTCGAAGCTTTCTTT. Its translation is CASSQDLLARPVEAFF.

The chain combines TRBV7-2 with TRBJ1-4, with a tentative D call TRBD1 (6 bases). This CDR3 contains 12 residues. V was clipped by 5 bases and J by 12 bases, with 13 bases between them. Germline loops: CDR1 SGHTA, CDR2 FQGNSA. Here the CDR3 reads CASSLTGIELFF. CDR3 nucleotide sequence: TGTGCCAGCAGCCTTACAGGGATCGAACTGTTTTTT.

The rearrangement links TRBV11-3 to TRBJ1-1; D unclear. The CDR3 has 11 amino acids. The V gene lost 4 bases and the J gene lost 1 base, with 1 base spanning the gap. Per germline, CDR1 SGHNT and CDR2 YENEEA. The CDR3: CASSSNTEAFF. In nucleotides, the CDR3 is TGTGCCAGCAGCTCGAACACTGAAGCTTTCTTT.

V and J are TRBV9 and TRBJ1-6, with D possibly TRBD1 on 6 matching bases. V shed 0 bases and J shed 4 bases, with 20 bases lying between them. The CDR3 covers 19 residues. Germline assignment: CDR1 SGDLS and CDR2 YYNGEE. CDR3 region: CASSVGKGHPDRYNSPLHF. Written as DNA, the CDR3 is TGTGCCAGCAGCGTAGGAAAGGGACACCCAGATAGGTATAATTCACCCCTCCACTTT.

CDR3 in DNA: TGTGCCAGCGCCCACCTGGACAGTCAAGAGACCCAGTACTTC. Translated: CASAHLDSQETQYF. The chain employs TRBV19 and TRBJ2-5; a weak D match, TRBD1 (6 bases). Trimming left V 9 bases short and J 2 bases short, with 16 bases between. The CDR3 contains 14 residues. CDR1 LNHDA and CDR2 SQIVND come from the germline V gene (reference sequence).

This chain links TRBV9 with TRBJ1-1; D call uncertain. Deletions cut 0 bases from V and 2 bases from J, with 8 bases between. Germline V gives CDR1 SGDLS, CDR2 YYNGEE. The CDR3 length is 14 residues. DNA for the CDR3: TGTGCCAGCAGCGTAGCTTGGTCAAACACTGAAGCTTTCTTT. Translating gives CASSVAWSNTEAFF.

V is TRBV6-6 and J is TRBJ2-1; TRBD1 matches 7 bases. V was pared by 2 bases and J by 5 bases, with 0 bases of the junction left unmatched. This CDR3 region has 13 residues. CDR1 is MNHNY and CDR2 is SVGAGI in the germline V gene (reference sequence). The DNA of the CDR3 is TGTGCCAGCAGTTACACAGGGGACAATGAGCAGTTCTTC. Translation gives CASSYTGDNEQFF.

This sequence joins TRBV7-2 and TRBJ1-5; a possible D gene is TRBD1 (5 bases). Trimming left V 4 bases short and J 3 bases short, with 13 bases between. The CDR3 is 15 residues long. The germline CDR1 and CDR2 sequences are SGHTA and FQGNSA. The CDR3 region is CASSSYGAANQPQHF. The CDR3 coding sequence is TGTGCCAGCAGCTCGTACGGGGCGGCCAATCAGCCCCAGCATTTT.

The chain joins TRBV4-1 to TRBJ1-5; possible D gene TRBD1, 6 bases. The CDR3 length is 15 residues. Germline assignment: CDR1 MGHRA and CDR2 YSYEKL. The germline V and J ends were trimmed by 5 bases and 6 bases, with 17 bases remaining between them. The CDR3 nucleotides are TGCGCCAGCAGCTCTCGGACAGACATAGGTCAGCCCCAGCATTTT. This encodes CASSSRTDIGQPQHF.

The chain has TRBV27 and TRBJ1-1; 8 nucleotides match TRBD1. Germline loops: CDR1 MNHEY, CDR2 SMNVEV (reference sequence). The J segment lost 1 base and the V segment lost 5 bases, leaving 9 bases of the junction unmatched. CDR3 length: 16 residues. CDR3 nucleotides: TGTGCCAGCAGTAAACGGACAGGGCTCACGAACACTGAAGCTTTCTTT. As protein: CASSKRTGLTNTEAFF.

CDR3 sequence: CASSLGQGSGQPQHF. As DNA, the CDR3 is TGCGCCAGCAGCTTGGGACAGGGTTCGGGTCAGCCCCAGCATTTT. This chain connects TRBV5-1 to TRBJ1-5, with 7 bases lining up with TRBD1. V was clipped by 0 bases and J by 6 bases; unmatched bases: 6. There are 15 residues in the CDR3. Germline V gene sequence: CDR1 SGHRS, CDR2 YFSETQ.

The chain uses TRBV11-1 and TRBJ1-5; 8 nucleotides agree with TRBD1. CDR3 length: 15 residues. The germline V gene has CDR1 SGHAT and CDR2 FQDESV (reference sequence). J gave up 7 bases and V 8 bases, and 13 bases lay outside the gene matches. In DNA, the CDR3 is TGTGCCAGCCAGACAGGGGCAGGAATTGAACAGCCCCAGCATTTT. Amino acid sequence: CASQTGAGIEQPQHF.

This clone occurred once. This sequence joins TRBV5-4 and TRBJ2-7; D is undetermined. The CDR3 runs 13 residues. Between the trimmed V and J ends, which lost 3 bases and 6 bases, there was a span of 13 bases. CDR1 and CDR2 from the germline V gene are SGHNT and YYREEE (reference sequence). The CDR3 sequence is CASSSVGSAEQYF. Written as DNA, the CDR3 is TGTGCCAGCAGCTCTGTCGGGTCGGCCGAGCAGTACTTC. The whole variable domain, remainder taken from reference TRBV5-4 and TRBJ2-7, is ETGVTQSPTHLIKTRGQQVTLRCSSQSGHNTVSWYQQALGQGPQFIFQYYREEENGRGNFPPRFSGLQFPNYSSELNVNALELDDSALYLCASSSVGSAEQYFGPGTRLTVT.

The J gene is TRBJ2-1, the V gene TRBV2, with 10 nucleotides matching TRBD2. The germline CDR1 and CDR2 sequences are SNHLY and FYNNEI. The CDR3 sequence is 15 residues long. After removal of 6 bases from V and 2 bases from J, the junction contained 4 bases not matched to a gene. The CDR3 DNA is TGTGCCAGCAGCAGGACTAGCGGAACCTACAATGAGCAGTTCTTC. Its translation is CASSRTSGTYNEQFF.

The chain's CDR3 is CASSLLAIEPQHF. The DNA of the CDR3 is TGTGCCAGCAGCCTACTGGCGATTGAGCCCCAGCATTTT. The chain uses TRBV21-1 and TRBJ1-5. TRBV21-1 counts as a pseudogene. This CDR3 region has 13 residues.

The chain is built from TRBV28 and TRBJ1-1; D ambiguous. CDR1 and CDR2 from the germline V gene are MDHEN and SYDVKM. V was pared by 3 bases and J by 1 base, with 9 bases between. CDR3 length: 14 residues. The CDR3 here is CASSFAWGNTEAFF. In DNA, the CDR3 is TGTGCCAGCAGTTTTGCATGGGGGAACACTGAAGCTTTCTTT. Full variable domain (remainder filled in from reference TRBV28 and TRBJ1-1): DVKVTQSSRYLVKRTGEKVFLECVQDMDHENMFWYRQDPGLGLRLIYFSYDVKMKEKGDIPEGYSVSREKKERFSLILESASTNQTSMYLCASSFAWGNTEAFFGQGTRLTVV.

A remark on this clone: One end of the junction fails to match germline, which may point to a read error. The CDR3 DNA reads as TGTGCCAGCAGCCCCTCGCCGGGACTACGCCTCTTC. Protein sequence: CASSPSPGLRLF. J is TRBJ2-1 and V is TRBV14; 7 bases match TRBD2. Germline CDR1 SGHDN, CDR2 FVKESK. The CDR3 runs 12 residues.

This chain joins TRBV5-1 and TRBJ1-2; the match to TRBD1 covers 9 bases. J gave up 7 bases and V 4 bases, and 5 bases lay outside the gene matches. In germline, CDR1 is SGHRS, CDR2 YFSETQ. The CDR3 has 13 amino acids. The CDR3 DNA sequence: TGCGCCAGCAGCCCGGACAGGGGTGGTGGCTACACCTTC. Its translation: CASSPDRGGGYTF.

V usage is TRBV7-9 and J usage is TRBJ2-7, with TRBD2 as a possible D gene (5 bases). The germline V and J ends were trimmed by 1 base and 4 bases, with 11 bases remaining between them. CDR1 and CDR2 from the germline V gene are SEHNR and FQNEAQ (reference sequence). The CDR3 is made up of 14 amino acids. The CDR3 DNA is TGTGCCAGCAGCTTAGACGGGGTTACGTACGAGCAGTACTTC. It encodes CASSLDGVTYEQYF.